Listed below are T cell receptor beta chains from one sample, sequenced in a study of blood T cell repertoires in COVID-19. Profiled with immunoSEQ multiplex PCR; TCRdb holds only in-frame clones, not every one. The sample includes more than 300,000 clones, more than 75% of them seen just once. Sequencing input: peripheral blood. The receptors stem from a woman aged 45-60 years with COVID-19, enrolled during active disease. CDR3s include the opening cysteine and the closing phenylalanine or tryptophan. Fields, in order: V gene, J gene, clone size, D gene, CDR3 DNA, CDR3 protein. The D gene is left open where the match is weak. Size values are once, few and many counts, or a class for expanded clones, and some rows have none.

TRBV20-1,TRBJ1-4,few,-,TGCAGTGCTAGGAAACGGGAAAAACTGTTTTTT,CSARKREKLFF
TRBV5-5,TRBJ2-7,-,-,TGTGCCAGCAGCTCCAGACTGCACGAATACGAGCAGTACTTC,CASSSRLHEYEQYF
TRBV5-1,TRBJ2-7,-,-,TGCGCCAGCAGCTTGGACCCCAGGGGATCGAACGGGCAGCAGTACTTC,CASSLDPRGSNGQQYF
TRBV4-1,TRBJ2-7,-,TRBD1,TGCGCCAGCAGCCAAGATCGAGGACAGGGCTGGGAGCAGTACTTC,CASSQDRGQGWEQYF
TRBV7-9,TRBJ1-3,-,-,TGTGCCAGCAGCTTAGGACGAGGCTCTGGAAACACCATATATTTT,CASSLGRGSGNTIYF
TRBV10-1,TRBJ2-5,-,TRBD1,TGCGCCAGCAGTAGGGGACAGAGGGACCAAGAGACCCAGTACTTC,CASSRGQRDQETQYF
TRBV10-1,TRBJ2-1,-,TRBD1,TGCGCCAGCAGTATAGGGACAGCCAGCTCCTACAATGAGCAGTTCTTC,CASSIGTASSYNEQFF
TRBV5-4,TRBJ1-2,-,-,TGTGCCAGCAGCGCCACAAACAGGGTATCTTTACGGTATGGCTACACCTTC,CASSATNRVSLRYGYTF
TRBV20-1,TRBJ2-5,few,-,TGCAGTGCTGCGGAGACCCAGTACTTC,CSAAETQYF
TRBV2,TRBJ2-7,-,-,TGTGCCAGCAGCCAGATCTTCTCCTACGAGCAGTACTTC,CASSQIFSYEQYF
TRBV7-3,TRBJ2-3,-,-,TGTGCCAGCAGCCCCTTTTTGGAGTCCGGCACAGATACGCAGTATTTT,CASSPFLESGTDTQYF
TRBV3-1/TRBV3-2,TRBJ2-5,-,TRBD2,TGTGCCAGCAGCCAAGGGCCTAGCGGGCTGGTGGAGACCCAGTACTTC,CASSQGPSGLVETQYF
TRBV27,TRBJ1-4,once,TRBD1,TGTGCCAGCAGCACCGGGACAGGCTGGGAAAAACTGTTTTTT,CASSTGTGWEKLFF
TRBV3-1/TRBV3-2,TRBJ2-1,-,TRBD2,TGTGCCAGCAGCCAAACCCTAGCGGGAGTACGGAATGAGCAGTTCTTC,CASSQTLAGVRNEQFF
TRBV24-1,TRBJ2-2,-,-,TGTGCCACCAGTGATTCCCACAGGGCGAACACCGGGGAGCTGTTTTTT,CATSDSHRANTGELFF
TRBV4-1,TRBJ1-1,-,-,TGCGCCAGCAGCCAAAACCCGGGACTACCACGTACTGAAGCTTTCTTT,CASSQNPGLPRTEAFF